This TCR beta chain was retrieved from a study of T cell responses to AZD1222 COVID-19 vaccine. Study overall: Whether given at about 4 or about 12 weeks, second doses were pooled. Study-wide points: Every sample of the repertoires postdated the peak T cell response. Seropositive AZD1222 recipients at baseline numbered only 6 or 7. Regions 160-218 and 743-854 held dominance among vaccine-associated CD4 TCRs, which spanned spike.

On this clone itself: The antigen is not known.

The germline V and J ends were trimmed by 5 bases and 0 bases, with 19 bases remaining between them. The germline V gene encodes CDR1 MNHEY and CDR2 SMNVEV (reference sequence). This CDR3 region has 18 residues. The data were produced by immunoSEQ multiplex PCR, yet TCRdb's version contains in-frame clones alone and is incomplete. The sample consists of about 83,000 clones, 85% to 90% of them appearing once. This clonotype originated in an adult in good health. This specimen was peripheral blood, taken on day 0 of AZD1222 vaccination. The chain combines TRBV27 with TRBJ1-4; a possible D gene is TRBD1 (6 bases). CDR3 sequence (DNA): TGTGCCAGCAGTGGGTCGGGACACCAAATTGCAACTAATGAAAAACTGTTTTTT. It codes for CASSGSGHQIATNEKLFF.